The 32 T cell receptor beta chains presented below share a single source sample, sequenced in a study of patients and donors after allogeneic stem cell transplantation. Via MiXCR, TCRdb re-called the RT-PCR reads, giving one row per CDR3 protein. The sample holds 150,000 to 250,000 distinct CDR3 sequences; 35% to 50% are singletons and the top ten take 33%. The sequenced sample was blood, either unsorted or a sorted T cell fraction (not recorded which). The receptors were sampled from a human donor who was either an allogeneic HSCT recipient or a stem cell or donor lymphocyte infusion donor (not recorded which). It is not recorded whose cells these are; they may come from a transplant donor.

This chain joins TRBV4-3 and TRBJ2-1; 8 positions agree with TRBD2. Germline V gene data show CDR1 as LGHNA and CDR2 as YSLEER. This CDR3 spans 15 amino acids. Unmatched junction bases numbered 12, after V lost 6 bases and J lost 8 bases. The CDR3 loop reads CASRQASGRGDEQFF. The CDR3 nucleotides are TGCGCCAGCAGGCAGGCTAGCGGGCGGGGGGATGAGCAGTTCTTC.

This clonotype was seen a few times. The chain is built from TRBV20-1 and TRBJ2-7, with TRBD2 identical over 13 bases. The CDR3 loop spans 15 amino acids. V shed 4 bases and J 2 bases; nucleotides not matched to a gene: 5. The germline gives CDR1 DFQATT, CDR2 SNEGSKA (reference sequence). The CDR3 spells CSATPGLAGTYEQYF. The DNA for the CDR3 is TGCAGTGCTACGCCGGGACTAGCGGGGACCTACGAGCAGTACTTC.

The chain has TRBV7-2 and TRBJ2-2, with D uncertain. This CDR3 has 14 amino acids. V was clipped by 3 bases and J by 1 base, with 6 bases between them. The germline V gene encodes CDR1 SGHTA and CDR2 FQGNSA. CDR3 bases: TGTGCCAGCAGCTTGGTCGAGAACACCGGGGAGCTGTTTTTT. Its translation is CASSLVENTGELFF.

The V gene is TRBV12-3 or TRBV12-4, the J gene TRBJ1-6; maybe TRBD1 (5 bases). The CDR3 has 16 amino acids. V lost 5 bases, J lost 8 bases, and 19 bases lay in between. The CDR3 coding sequence is TGTGCCAGCAGTCCTCGGACATTGCGGGACTATTCACCCCTCCACTTT. This gives the protein CASSPRTLRDYSPLHF.

The table lists this clonotype with a few counts. The chain uses TRBV20-1 and TRBJ1-2; 9 bases agree with TRBD1. V was pared by 1 base and J by 6 bases, with 12 bases of the junction left unmatched. Germline lookup yields CDR1 DFQATT and CDR2 SNEGSKA (reference sequence). CDR3 length: 16 residues. The CDR3 sequence: CSARAAYRGPGHGYTF. The CDR3 DNA reads as TGCAGTGCTAGAGCTGCTTACAGGGGGCCCGGACATGGCTACACCTTC.

The rearrangement links TRBV3-1 to TRBJ2-7, with a tentative D call TRBD2 (6 bases). Germline CDR1 LGHDT, CDR2 YNNKEL (reference sequence). The CDR3 covers 17 residues. Trimming shortened V by 0 bases and J by 0 bases, and 15 bases separated the two germline ends. The CDR3 sequence is CASSQDRSSGGSYEQYF. The CDR3, as DNA: TGTGCCAGCAGCCAAGATCGGAGTAGCGGCGGCTCCTACGAGCAGTACTTC.

This clonotype was seen a few times. The J gene is TRBJ2-6, the V gene TRBV18; 7 bases agree with TRBD1. V lost 2 bases and J lost 3; bases outside the gene matches: 7. Germline values: CDR1 KGHSH, CDR2 LQKENI. The CDR3 runs to 17 residues. In nucleotides, the CDR3 is TGTGCCAGCTCACCAGGACAGGTGACTTATGGGGCCAACGTCCTGACTTTC. This encodes CASSPGQVTYGANVLTF.

V gene TRBV6-2 or TRBV6-3 combines with J gene TRBJ2-3, with TRBD2 identical over 8 bases. The trim removed 0 bases at V and 5 bases at J, leaving 10 bases unmatched. The CDR3 runs 17 residues. The germline V gene has CDR1 MNHEY and CDR2 SVGEGT. The chain's CDR3 is CASSYSTAGGRGDTQYF. The CDR3 DNA reads as TGTGCCAGCAGTTACTCGACGGCGGGAGGTCGTGGAGATACGCAGTATTTT.

J is TRBJ2-3 and V is TRBV13; 10 bases agree with TRBD2. The V and J ends lost 5 bases and 8 bases, in that order; junction bases with no gene match: 1. The CDR3 is made up of 12 amino acids. Germline lookup yields CDR1 PRHDT and CDR2 FYEKMQ (reference sequence). The CDR3 sequence: CASSQREGTQYF. The CDR3 bases are TGTGCCAGCAGCCAGCGGGAGGGTACGCAGTATTTT.

This clonotype has more than one count but fewer than ten. This chain joins TRBV9 and TRBJ2-7; 9 nucleotides match TRBD1. This CDR3 is built from 15 residues. CDR1 SGDLS and CDR2 YYNGEE come from the germline V gene. V was clipped by 4 bases and J by 4 bases; unmatched bases: 9. The DNA of the CDR3 is TGTGCCAGCAGCAACGATCACAGGGGGCGTTACGAGCAGTACTTC. It is translated as CASSNDHRGRYEQYF. The variable domain in full, with the rest retrieved from reference TRBV9 and TRBJ2-7, is DSGVTQTPKHLITATGQRVTLRCSPRSGDLSVYWYQQSLDQGLQFLIQYYNGEERAKGNILERFSAQQFPDLHSELNLSSLELGDSALYFCASSNDHRGRYEQYFGPGTRLTVT.

This clonotype was seen more than once but under ten times. This chain links TRBV28 with TRBJ2-5; TRBD1 matches 7 bases. Germline V gene lookup returns CDR1 MDHEN and CDR2 SYDVKM. J gave up 7 bases and V 5 bases, and 10 bases lay outside the gene matches. The length of the CDR3 is 14 residues. CDR3 region: CASSQGTVPTTQYF. DNA of the CDR3: TGTGCCAGCAGTCAAGGGACAGTCCCAACGACCCAGTACTTC.

This clonotype was seen a single time. The gene calls are TRBV15 and TRBJ2-5, with D perhaps TRBD1 (5 bases). Germline CDR1 is LNHNV and CDR2 is YYDKDF (reference sequence). The CDR3 sequence is 16 residues long. V was shortened by 2 bases and J by 5 bases, with 18 bases between the two germline ends. The CDR3 DNA reads TGTGCCACCAGCAGACCTGGTGGGGCCGGTCTCGAGACCCAGTACTTC. Its protein is CATSRPGGAGLETQYF.

This clonotype was found once. V usage is TRBV27 and J usage is TRBJ1-1, with D possibly being TRBD1 (5 bases). V gave up 6 bases and J gave up 0 bases, with 20 bases separating them. Germline assignment: CDR1 MNHEY and CDR2 SMNVEV (reference sequence). The CDR3 is 17 residues long. CDR3 sequence reads: CASSLRRTGPMNTEAFF. Written as DNA, the CDR3 is TGTGCCAGCAGCCTCCGGCGAACGGGGCCAATGAACACTGAAGCTTTCTTT.

Only a few counts were recorded for this clonotype. This chain uses TRBV28 with TRBJ1-5; possibly TRBD1 for D (5 bases). V lost 8 bases and J 1 base, leaving 9 bases between the germline ends. Per germline, CDR1 MDHEN and CDR2 SYDVKM. The CDR3 has 13 residues. This CDR3 is CASAWGSNQPQHF. In DNA form, the CDR3 reads TGTGCCAGCGCCTGGGGCAGCAATCAGCCCCAGCATTTT.

Only a few counts were recorded for this clonotype. V gene TRBV21-1 combines with J gene TRBJ1-2. TRBV21-1 is a recognized pseudogene. CDR3 size: 15 residues. The CDR3 here is CASSKGDGHNYGYTF. For the CDR3, the DNA is TGTGCCAGCAGCAAGGGGGACGGCCACAACTATGGCTACACCTTC.

The table lists this clonotype with a few counts. V usage is TRBV28 and J usage is TRBJ1-1, with 11 bases lining up with TRBD1. The germline V gene has CDR1 MDHEN and CDR2 SYDVKM. The CDR3 length is 16 residues. J was trimmed by 5 bases and V by 3 bases; bases with no gene match: 8. CDR3 loop: CASSFAGTGGLTEAFF. CDR3 bases: TGTGCCAGCAGTTTCGCCGGGACAGGGGGACTGACTGAAGCTTTCTTT. Based on the CDR3 plus reference TRBV28 and TRBJ1-1, the full variable domain is DVKVTQSSRYLVKRTGEKVFLECVQDMDHENMFWYRQDPGLGLRLIYFSYDVKMKEKGDIPEGYSVSREKKERFSLILESASTNQTSMYLCASSFAGTGGLTEAFFGQGTRLTVV.

This sequence joins TRBV5-1 and TRBJ1-1; D is unresolved. Trimming took off 3 bases at V and 6 bases at J, with 12 bases between the two ends. Germline V gene sequence: CDR1 SGHRS, CDR2 YFSETQ. This CDR3 comprises 13 residues. The CDR3 DNA reads as TGCGCCAGCAGCTCTAAAATGCGCGCTGAAGCTTTCTTT. Its protein is CASSSKMRAEAFF.

This chain links TRBV7-2 with TRBJ1-2, with unresolved D. The CDR3 has 12 residues. V was cut by 4 bases and J by 12 bases, with 15 bases left in between. The germline V gene encodes CDR1 SGHTA and CDR2 FQGNSA. The CDR3 nucleotides are TGTGCCAGCAGCTCTGGGCCTTCCGTCCACACCTTC. Protein: CASSSGPSVHTF.

This chain links TRBV6-6 with TRBJ1-1; D is perhaps TRBD1 (5 bases). V was trimmed by 5 bases and J by 8 bases, leaving 9 bases between them. CDR1 is MNHNY and CDR2 is SVGAGI in the germline V gene (reference sequence). This CDR3 contains 11 residues. CDR3 in amino acids: CASSPGREAFF. DNA of the CDR3: TGTGCCAGCAGTCCGGGACGCGAAGCTTTCTTT.

This chain uses TRBV2 with TRBJ1-5; no clear D. Trimming took off 4 bases at V and 3 bases at J, with 13 bases between the two ends. Germline V lookup: CDR1 SNHLY, CDR2 FYNNEI. The CDR3 extends over 15 amino acids. The CDR3 reads CASSVSRAINQPQHF. CDR3 DNA sequence: TGTGCCAGCAGTGTATCCCGGGCCATCAATCAGCCCCAGCATTTT.

The chain combines TRBV12-5 with TRBJ2-7; 7 bases are shared with TRBD2. Germline V gene data show CDR1 as LGHNT and CDR2 as FRNRAP. This CDR3 has 13 residues. After removal of 6 bases from V and 3 bases from J, the junction contained 5 bases not matched to a gene. DNA of the CDR3: TGTGCTAGTGGGGGGGGGACCCTCTACGAGCAGTACTTC. Protein: CASGGGTLYEQYF.

This clonotype has only a few counts. This chain joins TRBV3-1 and TRBJ1-1; a weak D match, TRBD1 (6 bases). The CDR3 length is 14 residues. Germline V lookup: CDR1 LGHDT, CDR2 YNNKEL (reference sequence). Trimming stripped 4 bases from V and 6 bases from J, with 15 bases between. CDR3 loop: CASSPLGAWAEAFF. The CDR3 DNA reads TGTGCCAGCAGCCCCTTGGGGGCGTGGGCTGAAGCTTTCTTT.

The genes are TRBV3-1 and TRBJ2-7, with 8 bases that match TRBD1. There are 14 residues in the CDR3. V lost 1 base to trimming and J lost 6 bases; unmatched junction nucleotides: 5. From germline, CDR1 is LGHDT and CDR2 YNNKEL (reference sequence). CDR3 bases: TGTGCCAGCAGCCAAGGGACAGGGTTGTTCGAGCAGTACTTC. It translates to CASSQGTGLFEQYF.

This clonotype was found a few times. The chain links TRBV2 to TRBJ1-1; D perhaps matches TRBD1 (5 bases). V was clipped by 8 bases and J by 0 bases, with 13 bases between them. The germline CDR1 and CDR2 sequences are SNHLY and FYNNEI. The CDR3 runs 14 residues. The CDR3 sequence is CASRRGIMNTEAFF. DNA of the CDR3: TGTGCCAGCCGCCGGGGCATCATGAACACTGAAGCTTTCTTT.

This clonotype was counted between two and nine times. This rearrangement joins TRBV15 to TRBJ1-2; D is unclear. In germline, CDR1 is LNHNV, CDR2 YYDKDF (reference sequence). V dropped 0 bases and J dropped 4 bases, with 15 bases sitting between them. This CDR3 comprises 16 residues. The CDR3 region is CATSRDPSGGIYGYTF. The CDR3 nucleotides read TGTGCCACCAGCAGAGATCCCTCAGGCGGGATCTATGGCTACACCTTC.

The chain joins TRBV12-3 or TRBV12-4 to TRBJ1-2, with 10 positions matching TRBD1. This CDR3 region has 15 residues. Unmatched junction bases numbered 9, after V lost 3 bases and J lost 8 bases. The DNA of the CDR3 is TGTGCCAGCAGTTTTCGGGACAGGGGCCTGCTGGGCTACACCTTC. It is translated as CASSFRDRGLLGYTF.

The rearrangement uses TRBV6-2 or TRBV6-3 and TRBJ2-5, with D unresolved. Germline V gene sequence: CDR1 MNHEY, CDR2 SVGEGT. The germline V and J ends were trimmed by 5 bases and 6 bases, with 7 bases remaining between them. This CDR3 has 11 residues. CDR3 loop: CASSLPQTQYF. CDR3 bases: TGTGCCAGCAGTCTCCCTCAGACCCAGTACTTC.

The J gene is TRBJ2-3, the V gene TRBV9, with 12 positions matching TRBD2. CDR1 SGDLS and CDR2 YYNGEE come from the germline V gene. This CDR3 spans 17 amino acids. V was pared by 0 bases and J by 4 bases, with 6 bases of the junction left unmatched. CDR3 residues: CASSVAGGLAGSDTQYF. The CDR3 DNA is TGTGCCAGCAGCGTAGCTGGAGGACTAGCGGGATCAGATACGCAGTATTTT. The variable domain in full, completed from reference TRBV9 and TRBJ2-3, reads DSGVTQTPKHLITATGQRVTLRCSPRSGDLSVYWYQQSLDQGLQFLIQYYNGEERAKGNILERFSAQQFPDLHSELNLSSLELGDSALYFCASSVAGGLAGSDTQYFGPGTRLTVL.

The J gene is TRBJ1-1, the V gene TRBV5-1; TRBD1 might be the D (6 bases). The CDR3 sequence is 15 residues long. V was trimmed by 1 base and J by 0 bases, leaving 10 bases between them. CDR1 is SGHRS, CDR2 YFSETQ, per germline. This chain's CDR3 is CASSLKTGLNTEAFF. The DNA for the CDR3 is TGCGCCAGCAGCTTGAAAACAGGGCTGAACACTGAAGCTTTCTTT.

Turning to this clonotype: At one end the junction does not follow the germline gene, possibly because of a read error. This chain uses TRBV7-2 with TRBJ1-1, with a possible D match to TRBD1 (5 bases). Germline loops: CDR1 SGHTA, CDR2 FQGNSA. This CDR3 has 16 residues. The DNA for the CDR3 is TGTGCCAGCAGCTTAATGGTCGGGGGATTGAAAACTGAAGCTTTCTTT. This sequence encodes CASSLMVGGLKTEAFF.

This clonotype was recorded at least ten times. This chain joins TRBV5-1 and TRBJ1-2; 8 bases align to TRBD1. Per the germline V gene, CDR1 is SGHRS and CDR2 is YFSETQ. CDR3 size: 14 residues. Trimming removed 4 bases from V and 0 bases from J; junction bases left unmatched: 2. Here the CDR3 reads CASSLGQANYGYTF. As DNA, the CDR3 is TGCGCCAGCAGCCTGGGACAGGCTAACTATGGCTACACCTTC.

This chain joins TRBV7-2 and TRBJ2-1, with D unclear. The CDR3 has 13 residues. In germline, CDR1 is SGHTA, CDR2 FQGNSA. Deletions cut 1 base from V and 8 bases from J, with 9 bases between. The CDR3 region has the DNA TGTGCCAGCAGCTTAGACGGTGGGTATGAGCAGTTCTTC. This encodes CASSLDGGYEQFF.